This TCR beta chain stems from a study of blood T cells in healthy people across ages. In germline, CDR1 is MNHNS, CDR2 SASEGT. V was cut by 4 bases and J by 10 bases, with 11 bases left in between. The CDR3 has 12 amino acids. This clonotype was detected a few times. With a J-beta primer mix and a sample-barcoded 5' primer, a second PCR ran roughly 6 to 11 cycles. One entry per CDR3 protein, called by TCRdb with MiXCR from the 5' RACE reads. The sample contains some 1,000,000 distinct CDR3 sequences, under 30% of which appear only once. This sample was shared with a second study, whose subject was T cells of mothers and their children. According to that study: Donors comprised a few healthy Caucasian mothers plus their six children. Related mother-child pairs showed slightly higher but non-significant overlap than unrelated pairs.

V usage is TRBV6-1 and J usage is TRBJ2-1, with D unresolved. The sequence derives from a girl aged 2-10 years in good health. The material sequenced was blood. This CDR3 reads CASSAHRDEQFF. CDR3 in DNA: TGTGCCAGCAGTGCCCACAGAGACGAGCAGTTCTTC.